This is a list of T cell receptor beta chains from one sample in a study of T cell changes during pregnancy in multiple sclerosis. This table comes from immunoSEQ multiplex PCR, and its TCRdb copy is limited to in-frame clones, with some not included. The sample yields about 130,000 clones, about 95% seen once. The starting material was peripheral blood, obtained after pregnancy. Every receptor here comes from a female donor with multiple sclerosis, enrolled in a pregnancy study. Each CDR3 is given with its conserved first and last residue. Each record gives: clone size, D gene, V gene, J gene, CDR3 protein, CDR3 DNA. D genes are given only for firm matches. Clone size, where shown, is once, few, many, or a class for clones that have expanded.

clone size: -; D gene: TRBD1; V gene: TRBV28; J gene: TRBJ2-7; CDR3 protein: CASSFPGTGGSYEQYF; CDR3 DNA: TGTGCCAGCAGTTTCCCCGGGACAGGGGGCTCCTACGAGCAGTACTTC
clone size: -; D gene: -; V gene: TRBV5-4; J gene: TRBJ2-5; CDR3 protein: CASSSIDSAGETQYF; CDR3 DNA: TGTGCCAGCAGCTCCATCGACAGCGCCGGGGAGACCCAGTACTTC
clone size: -; D gene: -; V gene: TRBV6-5; J gene: TRBJ1-3; CDR3 protein: CASSYSFVAGNTIYF; CDR3 DNA: TGTGCCAGCAGTTACTCGTTTGTAGCTGGAAACACCATATATTTT
clone size: once; D gene: TRBD1; V gene: TRBV19; J gene: TRBJ2-7; CDR3 protein: CASSIEDRGEQYF; CDR3 DNA: TGTGCCAGTAGTATAGAGGACAGGGGCGAGCAGTACTTC
clone size: -; D gene: TRBD2; V gene: TRBV27; J gene: TRBJ2-1; CDR3 protein: CASSQTGGGLAGRSYNEQFF; CDR3 DNA: TGTGCCAGCAGTCAAACCGGGGGCGGACTAGCGGGAAGGTCCTACAATGAGCAGTTCTTC
clone size: -; D gene: -; V gene: TRBV27; J gene: TRBJ1-2; CDR3 protein: CASSSIGGYGYTF; CDR3 DNA: TGTGCCAGCAGTTCTATCGGTGGCTATGGCTACACCTTC
clone size: -; D gene: TRBD1; V gene: TRBV5-1; J gene: TRBJ2-3; CDR3 protein: CASSLGLTGQDTQYF; CDR3 DNA: TGCGCCAGCAGCTTGGGCCTGACAGGGCAAGATACGCAGTATTTT
clone size: -; D gene: -; V gene: TRBV6-5; J gene: TRBJ1-1; CDR3 protein: CASSYSFSGTEAFF; CDR3 DNA: TGTGCCAGCAGTTACTCTTTTTCAGGCACTGAAGCTTTCTTT
clone size: -; D gene: -; V gene: TRBV29-1; J gene: TRBJ2-1; CDR3 protein: CSVGTDRTFEQFF; CDR3 DNA: TGCAGCGTAGGGACTGACCGAACCTTTGAGCAGTTCTTC
clone size: once; D gene: -; V gene: TRBV5-4; J gene: TRBJ1-1; CDR3 protein: CASSLDRVGTEAFF; CDR3 DNA: TGTGCCAGCAGCTTGGACAGGGTCGGCACTGAAGCTTTCTTT
clone size: -; D gene: TRBD2; V gene: TRBV28; J gene: TRBJ2-3; CDR3 protein: CASRIAGGLEDTQYF; CDR3 DNA: TGTGCCAGCAGGATAGCGGGAGGGCTTGAAGATACGCAGTATTTT
clone size: -; D gene: -; V gene: TRBV7-9; J gene: TRBJ1-3; CDR3 protein: CASSLQGNTIYF; CDR3 DNA: TGTGCCAGCAGCTTACAAGGAAACACCATATATTTT
clone size: -; D gene: -; V gene: TRBV29-1; J gene: TRBJ2-2; CDR3 protein: CSVQRAGELFF; CDR3 DNA: TGCAGCGTTCAGAGGGCCGGGGAGCTGTTTTTT
clone size: -; D gene: -; V gene: TRBV4-3; J gene: TRBJ1-1; CDR3 protein: CASRESPGHLNTEAFF; CDR3 DNA: TGCGCCAGCAGGGAAAGCCCGGGTCACCTGAACACTGAAGCTTTCTTT
clone size: -; D gene: -; V gene: TRBV5-1; J gene: TRBJ2-4; CDR3 protein: CASSAGLAKNIQYF; CDR3 DNA: TGCGCCAGCTCGGCAGGTCTAGCCAAAAACATTCAGTACTTC
clone size: -; D gene: TRBD2; V gene: TRBV7-9; J gene: TRBJ2-1; CDR3 protein: CASNSGNLGLAGGHEQFF; CDR3 DNA: TGTGCCAGCAACTCAGGGAATTTGGGACTAGCGGGAGGTCATGAGCAGTTCTTC
clone size: -; D gene: TRBD2; V gene: TRBV7-2; J gene: TRBJ2-1; CDR3 protein: CASSRQLAGGPGNNEQFF; CDR3 DNA: TGTGCCAGCAGCCGCCAACTAGCGGGAGGGCCCGGTAACAATGAGCAGTTCTTC
clone size: once; D gene: -; V gene: TRBV28; J gene: TRBJ2-1; CDR3 protein: CASSLPRTGTYYNEQFF; CDR3 DNA: TGTGCCAGCAGTTTGCCCCGAACCGGGACATATTACAATGAGCAGTTCTTC
clone size: -; D gene: TRBD1; V gene: TRBV4-2; J gene: TRBJ1-1; CDR3 protein: CASSQRSGTGTEAFF; CDR3 DNA: TGTGCCAGCAGCCAGAGATCAGGGACAGGGACTGAAGCTTTCTTT
clone size: -; D gene: -; V gene: TRBV7-9; J gene: TRBJ1-2; CDR3 protein: CASSTGNGYTF; CDR3 DNA: TGTGCCAGCAGCACAGGGAATGGCTACACCTTC
clone size: -; D gene: -; V gene: TRBV7-2; J gene: TRBJ2-3; CDR3 protein: CASSLRPRVGRTDTQYF; CDR3 DNA: TGTGCCAGCAGCTTACGGCCCAGGGTCGGAAGAACAGATACGCAGTATTTT
clone size: -; D gene: TRBD1; V gene: TRBV7-2; J gene: TRBJ2-7; CDR3 protein: CASSLRDRGPYEQYF; CDR3 DNA: TGTGCCAGCAGCTTAAGAGACAGGGGTCCTTACGAGCAGTACTTC